A selection of T cell receptor beta chains follows, all from one sample in a study of blood T cell repertoires in COVID-19. Sequencing used immunoSEQ multiplex PCR; TCRdb keeps in-frame clones, though not all of them. Of fewer than 200,000 clones listed, over 80% were seen once; the top ten hold about 4.5%. The sample comprised peripheral blood. These TCRs come from a woman aged 45-59 years with acute or convalescent COVID-19. Both conserved end residues are part of each CDR3. A D gene is named only where the DNA matches it firmly. Some rows mark clone size as missing; the rest say once, few, many or name a class of expanded clone.

j_gene	d_gene	v_gene	abundance	CDR3aa	CDR3nt
TRBJ1-1	-	TRBV6-4	-	CASSFNCEAFF	TGTGCCAGCAGTTTTAACTGTGAAGCTTTCTTT
TRBJ1-1	TRBD1	TRBV18	-	CASSLDRERVAFF	TGTGCCAGCTCACTCGACAGGGAACGAGTAGCTTTCTTT
TRBJ1-2	TRBD1	TRBV11-2	-	CASTVTGQGGYTF	TGTGCCAGCACCGTGACAGGGCAAGGCGGCTACACCTTC
TRBJ1-1	-	TRBV15	-	CATSRGPDTEAFF	TGTGCCACCAGCAGAGGGCCAGACACTGAAGCTTTCTTT
TRBJ2-1	TRBD1	TRBV5-4	once	CASSLMTGIWSEQFF	TGTGCCAGCAGCTTGATGACAGGGATATGGAGTGAGCAGTTCTTC
TRBJ2-4	-	TRBV6-2/TRBV6-3	-	CASSYSRDYKNIQYF	TGTGCCAGCAGTTACTCGAGAGACTACAAAAACATTCAGTACTTC
TRBJ1-5	-	TRBV20-1	-	CSASSRGNQPQHF	TGCAGTGCTAGTAGCCGGGGGAATCAGCCCCAGCATTTT
TRBJ1-3	-	TRBV13	once	CASSPGQFSGNTIYF	TGTGCCAGCAGCCCCGGACAGTTCTCTGGAAACACCATATATTTT
TRBJ2-1	TRBD2	TRBV6-5	-	CASRPGLAGGREQFF	TGTGCCAGCAGACCAGGACTAGCGGGGGGGCGGGAGCAGTTCTTC
TRBJ2-5	-	TRBV7-9	-	CASSPRYLETQYF	TGTGCCAGCAGCCCTCGGTACCTAGAGACCCAGTACTTC
TRBJ1-3	TRBD1	TRBV12-5	-	CASGLGQTSGNTIYF	TGTGCTAGTGGTCTGGGACAGACTTCTGGAAACACCATATATTTT
TRBJ2-7	TRBD2	TRBV4-3	-	CASSMGLAYEQYF	TGCGCCAGCAGCATGGGACTAGCCTACGAGCAGTACTTC
TRBJ2-7	TRBD2	TRBV28	-	CASSLGGTLSSEQYF	TGTGCCAGCAGTTTGGGGGGGACTCTTAGTTCGGAGCAGTACTTC
TRBJ1-1	-	TRBV27	-	CASSLYLNTEAFF	TGTGCCAGCAGTTTATACTTGAACACTGAAGCTTTCTTT
TRBJ1-5	TRBD1	TRBV10-3	-	CAISQGQWDQPQHF	TGTGCCATCAGCCAGGGACAGTGGGACCAGCCCCAGCATTTT
TRBJ2-7	TRBD2	TRBV5-4	-	CASSLAGGVEQYF	TGTGCCAGCAGCTTAGCGGGGGGGGTCGAGCAGTACTTC
TRBJ1-5	TRBD1	TRBV30	once	CACKDRAPNQPQHF	TGTGCCTGTAAGGACAGGGCGCCTAATCAGCCCCAGCATTTT
TRBJ1-3	-	TRBV18	-	CASSPPIIGSRQGNTIYF	TGTGCCAGCTCACCACCAATCATCGGGTCTCGCCAGGGAAACACCATATATTTT
TRBJ1-2	-	TRBV2	-	CASSLGSYGYTF	TGTGCCAGCAGTCTCGGGAGCTATGGCTACACCTTC
TRBJ1-3	-	TRBV7-8	-	CASSLALIWASGNTIYF	TGTGCCAGCAGCTTAGCCCTTATATGGGCCTCTGGAAACACCATATATTTT
TRBJ2-1	TRBD2	TRBV4-3	-	CASRASGSSYNEQFF	TGCGCCAGCAGGGCTAGCGGTAGCTCCTACAATGAGCAGTTCTTC
TRBJ1-5	-	TRBV9	once	CASSVVEEDNQPQHF	TGTGCCAGCAGCGTAGTGGAGGAGGACAATCAGCCCCAGCATTTT
TRBJ1-6	-	TRBV28	-	CASSFSDTSSYNSPLHF	TGTGCCAGCAGTTTTTCGGACACGAGCTCCTATAATTCACCCCTCCACTTT
TRBJ1-1	TRBD1	TRBV2	-	CASSVQGGNTEAFF	TGTGCCAGCAGCGTTCAGGGGGGGAACACTGAAGCTTTCTTT
TRBJ2-1	-	TRBV4-1	-	CASSQQQDIDYNEQFF	TGCGCCAGCAGCCAACAACAGGATATCGACTACAATGAGCAGTTCTTC
TRBJ1-1	TRBD1	TRBV23-1	-	CASGTGDGAFF	TGCGCCAGCGGGACAGGGGATGGCGCTTTCTTT
TRBJ1-2	TRBD1	TRBV27	-	CASSSPGQSYGYTF	TGTGCCAGCAGTTCTCCGGGACAGTCATATGGCTACACCTTC
TRBJ1-2	TRBD1	TRBV10-2	-	CASSEMTGGIVGYGYTF	TGCGCCAGCAGTGAAATGACAGGGGGCATTGTGGGCTATGGCTACACCTTC
TRBJ1-4	-	TRBV7-8	few	CASSSRDFREKLFF	TGTGCCAGCAGTTCGAGGGATTTTCGGGAAAAACTGTTTTTT
TRBJ2-7	-	TRBV12-3/TRBV12-4	-	CASSQLTPDEQYF	TGTGCCAGCAGTCAACTAACACCGGACGAGCAGTACTTC
TRBJ2-7	-	TRBV9	-	CASSVDWGREQYF	TGTGCCAGCAGCGTAGACTGGGGGCGAGAGCAGTACTTC
TRBJ1-4	-	TRBV19	-	CASSIGEKLFF	TGTGCCAGTAGTATCGGGGAAAAACTGTTTTTT
TRBJ2-7	TRBD1	TRBV7-9	-	CASSFEIRDRATNEQYF	TGTGCCAGCAGCTTCGAAATTAGGGACAGGGCGACGAACGAGCAGTACTTC
TRBJ1-5	-	TRBV18	-	CASSGTFSNQPQHF	TGTGCCAGCTCCGGGACATTTAGCAATCAGCCCCAGCATTTT
TRBJ2-3	TRBD1	TRBV4-1	-	CASSFLDRGTDTQYF	TGCGCCAGCAGCTTCCTGGACAGGGGTACAGATACGCAGTATTTT
TRBJ1-2	-	TRBV18	few	CASAQGANYGYTF	TGTGCCAGTGCACAGGGAGCTAACTATGGCTACACCTTC
TRBJ1-2	-	TRBV4-1	-	CASSRPSGNYGYTF	TGCGCCAGCAGCCGTCCCTCCGGGAACTATGGCTACACCTTC
TRBJ1-2	-	TRBV6-5	-	CASSLSNGYGYTF	TGTGCCAGCAGTTTATCCAACGGCTATGGCTACACCTTC